Following are 32 T cell receptor beta chains from one sample sequenced in a study of blood T cell repertoires in COVID-19. Profiled with immunoSEQ multiplex PCR; TCRdb holds only in-frame clones, not every one. The sample lists about 50,000 clones; roughly 89% were seen once. The source material was peripheral blood. These receptor sequences come from a woman in her sixties or seventies with COVID-19, enrolled during active disease.

The rearrangement links TRBV28 to TRBJ1-1; D unclear. CDR3 length: 14 residues. V dropped 6 bases and J dropped 1 base, with 12 bases sitting between them. Germline loops: CDR1 MDHEN, CDR2 SYDVKM. The CDR3 spells CASSELGKNTEAFF. The CDR3 DNA is TGTGCCAGCAGCGAACTCGGGAAGAACACTGAAGCTTTCTTT.

This clone was seen just once. J is TRBJ2-5 and V is TRBV10-3, with D unresolved. Deletions cut 1 base from V and 7 bases from J, with 13 bases between. Germline lookup yields CDR1 ENHRY and CDR2 SYGVKD. The CDR3 extends over 14 amino acids. CDR3 protein: CAISEWQAEGTQYF. CDR3 DNA sequence: TGTGCCATCAGTGAGTGGCAGGCCGAAGGGACCCAGTACTTC.

The V call is TRBV3-1 (or the pseudogene TRBV3-2), the J call TRBJ2-5, with D unclear. The CDR3 sequence is 14 residues long. V lost 4 bases to trimming and J lost 1 base, with 10 bases between them. Germline V CDR1 and CDR2: LGHDT, YNNKEL (reference sequence). The CDR3 bases are TGTGCCAGCAGCCCGAGTTTTGCCCAAGAGACCCAGTACTTC. Translated, it gives CASSPSFAQETQYF.

This CDR3 is CASTQGQAFF. The CDR3 DNA reads TGTGCCAGCACTCAGGGTCAAGCTTTCTTT. The chain uses TRBV6-5 and TRBJ1-1, with D possibly matching TRBD1 (5 bases). The V gene's germline CDR1 is MNHEY and CDR2 SVGAGI. V lost 7 bases to trimming and J lost 9 bases, with 9 bases between them. There are 10 residues in the CDR3.

The J gene is TRBJ2-7, the V gene TRBV7-8; 14 nucleotides align to TRBD2. V lost 5 bases to trimming and J lost 3 bases; unmatched junction nucleotides: 9. CDR1 and CDR2 from the germline V gene are SGHVS and FQNEAQ. The CDR3 covers 17 residues. The CDR3 reads CASSARTSGGLLYEQYF. The DNA for the CDR3 is TGTGCCAGCAGCGCCCGGACTAGCGGGGGGCTTCTCTACGAGCAGTACTTC.

This clone was picked up one time. The V and J genes are TRBV4-1 and TRBJ1-1, with TRBD1 matching over 9 bases. With V trimmed by 3 bases and J by 6 bases, 8 bases remained unmatched. This CDR3 has 15 amino acids. Looked up from germline, CDR1 is MGHRA and CDR2 is YSYEKL. This chain's CDR3 is CASSQRTGGEAEAFF. CDR3 bases: TGCGCCAGCAGCCAGAGAACAGGGGGCGAAGCTGAAGCTTTCTTT.

This rearrangement joins TRBV30 to TRBJ2-3, with 8 bases aligning to TRBD2. CDR1 and CDR2 from the germline V gene are GTSNPN and SVGIG (reference sequence). The J segment lost 4 bases and the V segment lost 1 base, leaving 4 bases of the junction unmatched. The CDR3 loop spans 14 amino acids. The CDR3 bases are TGTGCCTGGAGTGCCAGCGGGAGCGCAGATACGCAGTATTTT. Amino acids: CAWSASGSADTQYF.

This clone was detected once. This rearrangement joins TRBV11-3 to TRBJ1-4; TRBD1 aligns across 10 bases. The germline V gene has CDR1 SGHNT and CDR2 YENEEA. This CDR3 comprises 16 residues. V shed 5 bases, J shed 6 bases, and the junction held 9 bases outside the gene matches. The chain's CDR3 is CASSPHLGQGDEKLFF. Written as DNA, the CDR3 is TGTGCCAGCAGCCCACACTTAGGACAGGGGGATGAAAAACTGTTTTTT.

The chain links TRBV11-3 to TRBJ2-3; D not resolved. Germline lookup yields CDR1 SGHNT and CDR2 YENEEA. V gave up 5 bases and J gave up 1 base, with 7 bases separating them. The CDR3 is made up of 13 amino acids. DNA for the CDR3: TGTGCCAGCAGCCTCCGCGGCACAGATACGCAGTATTTT. Residues: CASSLRGTDTQYF.

This sequence joins TRBV20-1 and TRBJ2-1, with 8 positions matching TRBD2. Germline V CDR1 and CDR2: DFQATT, SNEGSKA (reference sequence). The CDR3 has 15 residues. Trimming took 3 bases from V and 12 from J; bases not matched to a gene: 16. The CDR3 reads CSASHRGGGLFVQFF. In nucleotides, the CDR3 is TGCAGTGCTAGTCACCGGGGGGGCGGGTTGTTTGTGCAGTTCTTC.

The gene calls are TRBV4-1 and TRBJ2-7, with 12 bases that match TRBD2. V lost 1 base, J lost 0 bases, and 4 bases stayed unmatched. The CDR3 loop spans 17 amino acids. CDR1 MGHRA and CDR2 YSYEKL come from the germline V gene. In nucleotides, the CDR3 is TGCGCCAGCAGCCAAGTCGTGACTAGCGGGAGCTCCTACGAGCAGTACTTC. This translates into CASSQVVTSGSSYEQYF.

This chain uses TRBV19 with TRBJ2-7; weak D call: TRBD1 (6 bases). The germline V gene encodes CDR1 LNHDA and CDR2 SQIVND (reference sequence). Trimming pared 6 bases from V and 2 bases from J, leaving 17 bases between. This CDR3 contains 15 residues. The CDR3 protein is CASRGPGTNTYEQYF. The CDR3, as DNA: TGTGCCAGTAGAGGTCCCGGGACAAACACCTACGAGCAGTACTTC.

This chain connects TRBV19 to TRBJ2-2, with TRBD2 matching 10 bases. The CDR3 length is 17 residues. Per the germline V gene, CDR1 is LNHDA and CDR2 is SQIVND (reference sequence). J was trimmed by 1 base and V by 6 bases; bases with no gene match: 8. The CDR3 loop reads CASRRSGTSVNTGELFF. In nucleotides, the CDR3 is TGTGCCAGTAGGAGGTCCGGGACTAGCGTGAACACCGGGGAGCTGTTTTTT.

The V gene is TRBV9, the J gene TRBJ1-5; D is unresolved. The CDR3 length is 14 residues. Germline assignment: CDR1 SGDLS and CDR2 YYNGEE. V lost 4 bases, J lost 6 bases, and 14 bases lay in between. The CDR3 here is CASSPLSYGQPQHF. The CDR3 DNA is TGTGCCAGCAGCCCTCTCTCATACGGTCAGCCCCAGCATTTT. Filled out from reference TRBV9 and TRBJ1-5, the complete variable domain reads DSGVTQTPKHLITATGQRVTLRCSPRSGDLSVYWYQQSLDQGLQFLIQYYNGEERAKGNILERFSAQQFPDLHSELNLSSLELGDSALYFCASSPLSYGQPQHFGDGTRLSIL.

The chain employs TRBV12-3 or TRBV12-4 and TRBJ2-2; D gene uncertain. V was trimmed by 1 base and J by 5 bases, leaving 5 bases between them. This CDR3 comprises 13 residues. CDR3 in DNA: TGTGCCAGCAGTTTAGTCGGGACCGGGGAGCTGTTTTTT. Amino acids: CASSLVGTGELFF.

The genes are TRBV19 and TRBJ2-3, with 8 bases identical to TRBD2. The CDR3 covers 15 residues. Germline values: CDR1 LNHDA, CDR2 SQIVND (reference sequence). Trimming took 6 bases from V and 2 from J; bases not matched to a gene: 7. In DNA, the CDR3 is TGTGCCAGTAGCACACTAGCGGCCTCCACAGATACGCAGTATTTT. This codes for CASSTLAASTDTQYF.

The chain employs TRBV4-1 and TRBJ1-2; 10 bases are shared with TRBD1. Per the germline V gene, CDR1 is MGHRA and CDR2 is YSYEKL. The CDR3 loop spans 15 amino acids. The V gene end was trimmed by 0 bases and the J gene end by 4 bases; junction bases not matched to a gene: 2. DNA of the CDR3: TGCGCCAGCAGCCAAGAAGGGGACAGGGGCTATGGCTACACCTTC. It translates to CASSQEGDRGYGYTF.

The V gene is TRBV19, the J gene TRBJ1-6; D call uncertain. The CDR3 is made up of 12 amino acids. Germline CDR1 reads LNHDA; CDR2 reads SQIVND (reference sequence). Deletions cut 1 base from V and 13 bases from J, with 8 bases between. Here the CDR3 reads CASSIAGGPLHF. The CDR3 DNA follows: TGTGCCAGTAGTATAGCCGGAGGGCCCCTCCACTTT.

This chain joins TRBV12-5 and TRBJ2-1, with a possible D match to TRBD1 (6 bases). This CDR3 contains 14 residues. The germline gives CDR1 LGHNT, CDR2 FRNRAP. With 1 base removed from V and 4 bases from J, the gap between germline ends came to 8 bases. The CDR3 reads CASGLGQEYNEQFF. CDR3 DNA sequence: TGTGCTAGTGGTTTGGGACAGGAGTACAATGAGCAGTTCTTC.

V gene TRBV19 combines with J gene TRBJ2-2, with a tentative D call TRBD1 (6 bases). CDR3 length equals 14 residues. Germline values: CDR1 LNHDA, CDR2 SQIVND (reference sequence). V dropped 7 bases and J dropped 5 bases, with 14 bases sitting between them. The CDR3 loop reads CASNVDRRTGELFF. The CDR3 bases are TGTGCCAGTAATGTTGACAGGCGGACCGGGGAGCTGTTTTTT. The whole variable domain, remainder taken from reference TRBV19 and TRBJ2-2, is DGGITQSPKYLFRKEGQNVTLSCEQNLNHDAMYWYRQDPGQGLRLIYYSQIVNDFQKGDIAEGYSVSREKKESFPLTVTSAQKNPTAFYLCASNVDRRTGELFFGEGSRLTVL.

The J gene is TRBJ1-2, the V gene TRBV7-2; 8 bases are a match to TRBD1. CDR3 length: 14 amino acids. Germline V CDR1 and CDR2: SGHTA, FQGNSA. V shed 7 bases, J shed 3 bases, and the junction held 7 bases outside the gene matches. CDR3 amino acids: CASTTGARDYGYTF. In nucleotides, the CDR3 is TGTGCCAGCACGACAGGGGCCAGGGACTATGGCTACACCTTC.

The rearrangement joins TRBV27 to TRBJ2-5; possibly TRBD2 for D (5 bases). This CDR3 has 13 amino acids. Germline CDR1 reads MNHEY; CDR2 reads SMNVEV (reference sequence). Trimming took off 5 bases at V and 2 bases at J, with 9 bases between the two ends. Here the CDR3 reads CASSMGAQETQYF. The CDR3 DNA sequence: TGTGCCAGCAGTATGGGAGCTCAAGAGACCCAGTACTTC.

In its sample, this clone was seen once. The chain recombines TRBV4-3 with TRBJ2-1, with a possible D match to TRBD1 (5 bases). Per germline, CDR1 LGHNA and CDR2 YSLEER. This CDR3 is built from 18 residues. Trimming stripped 0 bases from V and 5 bases from J, with 20 bases between. CDR3 protein: CASSQDKWRTTKNNEQFF. The CDR3 DNA is TGCGCCAGCAGCCAAGATAAGTGGCGGACAACAAAGAACAATGAGCAGTTCTTC.

In this sample, this clone turned up once. This chain connects TRBV2 to TRBJ2-7; unclear D gene. There are 9 residues in the CDR3. The germline CDR1 and CDR2 sequences are SNHLY and FYNNEI. Trimming took 11 bases from V and 3 from J, leaving 5 bases between them. CDR3 region: CASYYEQYF. CDR3 sequence (DNA): TGTGCCTCGTACTACGAGCAGTACTTC.

This sequence joins TRBV5-6 and TRBJ1-5, with 8 bases aligning to TRBD1. Germline CDR1 and CDR2: SGHDT and YYEEEE. This CDR3 has 13 amino acids. Trimming cost V 3 bases and J 6 bases; bases outside gene matches: 2. The CDR3 loop reads CASSWGTGQPQHF. The CDR3 DNA follows: TGTGCCAGCAGCTGGGGGACAGGTCAGCCCCAGCATTTT.

This clone was recorded only once. The chain is built from TRBV7-9 and TRBJ1-2, with D unclear. The CDR3 runs 14 residues. CDR1 is SEHNR and CDR2 is FQNEAQ in the germline V gene (reference sequence). V lost 1 base and J 4 bases, leaving 10 bases between the germline ends. CDR3: CASSLGESFYGYTF. CDR3 bases: TGTGCCAGCAGCTTAGGCGAGTCCTTCTATGGCTACACCTTC.

This rearrangement joins TRBV6-5 to TRBJ1-5; unclear D gene. From germline, CDR1 is MNHEY and CDR2 SVGAGI. The CDR3 has 15 residues. The V and J ends lost 6 bases and 4 bases respectively, with 16 bases between them. CDR3 region: CASSLLPGSNQPQHF. DNA for the CDR3: TGTGCCAGCAGCCTACTTCCGGGGTCGAATCAGCCCCAGCATTTT.

V usage is TRBV6-6 and J usage is TRBJ2-7, with TRBD2 identical over 7 bases. Germline-derived CDR1 and CDR2 are MNHNY and SVGAGI (reference sequence). J was trimmed by 2 bases and V by 8 bases; bases with no gene match: 0. The CDR3 extends over 11 amino acids. The CDR3 DNA reads TGTGCCAGCCGGGGGGCCTACGAGCAGTACTTC. Its protein product is CASRGAYEQYF.

This chain joins TRBV7-9 and TRBJ2-5; 9 nucleotides match TRBD2. CDR3 length equals 18 residues. CDR1 is SEHNR and CDR2 is FQNEAQ in the germline V gene (reference sequence). J lost 7 bases, V lost 5 bases, and 20 bases had no gene match. The CDR3 loop reads CASSIKPGLASKPGTQYF. The CDR3 bases are TGTGCCAGCAGCATTAAACCAGGACTAGCGAGTAAACCGGGGACCCAGTACTTC.

This clone was recorded only once. The chain uses TRBV11-3 and TRBJ1-1, with D possibly matching TRBD1 (6 bases). V dropped 1 base and J dropped 6 bases, with 12 bases sitting between them. The CDR3 spans 14 residues. Per germline, CDR1 SGHNT and CDR2 YENEEA. Here the CDR3 reads CASSLVADSSEAFF. DNA for the CDR3: TGTGCCAGCAGCTTAGTCGCGGACAGCTCTGAAGCTTTCTTT.

J is TRBJ2-7 and V is TRBV7-9; 8 nucleotides agree with TRBD1. CDR3 length: 15 residues. V was clipped by 6 bases and J by 0 bases; unmatched bases: 7. Germline CDR1 and CDR2: SEHNR and FQNEAQ (reference sequence). The CDR3 coding sequence is TGTGCCAGCAGTTCTCACGGGACAGGCTCCTACGAGCAGTACTTC. It encodes CASSSHGTGSYEQYF. The full variable domain, in which reference TRBV7-9 and TRBJ2-7 provide the parts outside the CDR3, is DTGVSQNPRHKITKRGQNVTFRCDPISEHNRLYWYRQTLGQGPEFLTYFQNEAQLEKSRLLSDRFSAERPKGSFSTLEIQRTEQGDSAMYLCASSSHGTGSYEQYFGPGTRLTVT.

V usage is TRBV30 and J usage is TRBJ1-5; D unresolved. Germline V gene lookup returns CDR1 GTSNPN and CDR2 SVGIG (reference sequence). V lost 0 bases to trimming and J lost 1 base, with 7 bases between them. The CDR3 spans 14 residues. The CDR3 loop reads CAWSVEGSNQPQHF. In DNA form, the CDR3 reads TGTGCCTGGAGTGTAGAGGGAAGCAATCAGCCCCAGCATTTT.